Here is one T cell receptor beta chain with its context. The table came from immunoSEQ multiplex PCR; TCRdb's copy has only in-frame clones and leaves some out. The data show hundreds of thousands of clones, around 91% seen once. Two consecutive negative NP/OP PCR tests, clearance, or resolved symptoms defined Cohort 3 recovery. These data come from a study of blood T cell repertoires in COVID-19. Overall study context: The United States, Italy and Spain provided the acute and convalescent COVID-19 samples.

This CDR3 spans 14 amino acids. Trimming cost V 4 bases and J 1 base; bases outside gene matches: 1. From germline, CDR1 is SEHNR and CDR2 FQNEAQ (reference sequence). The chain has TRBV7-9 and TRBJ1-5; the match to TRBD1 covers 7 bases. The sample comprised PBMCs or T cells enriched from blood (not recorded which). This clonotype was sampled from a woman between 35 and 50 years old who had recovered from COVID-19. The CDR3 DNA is TGTGCCAGCAGCTACAGGGGAAGCAATCAGCCCCAGCATTTT. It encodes CASSYRGSNQPQHF.